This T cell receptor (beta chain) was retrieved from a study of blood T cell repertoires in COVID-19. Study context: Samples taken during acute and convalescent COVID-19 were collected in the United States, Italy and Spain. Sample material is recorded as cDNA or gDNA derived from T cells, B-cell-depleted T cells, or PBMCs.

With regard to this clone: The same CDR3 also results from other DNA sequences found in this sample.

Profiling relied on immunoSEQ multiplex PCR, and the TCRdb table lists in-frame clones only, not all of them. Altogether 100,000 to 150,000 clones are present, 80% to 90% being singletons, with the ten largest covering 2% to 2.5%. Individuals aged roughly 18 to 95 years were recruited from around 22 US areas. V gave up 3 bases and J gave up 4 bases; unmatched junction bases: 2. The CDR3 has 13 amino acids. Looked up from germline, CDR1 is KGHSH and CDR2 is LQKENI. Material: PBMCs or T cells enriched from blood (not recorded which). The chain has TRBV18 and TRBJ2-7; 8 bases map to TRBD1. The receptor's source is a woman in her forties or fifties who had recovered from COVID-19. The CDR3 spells CASSPRQGYEQYF. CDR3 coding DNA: TGTGCCAGCTCACCCAGACAGGGGTACGAGCAGTACTTC.